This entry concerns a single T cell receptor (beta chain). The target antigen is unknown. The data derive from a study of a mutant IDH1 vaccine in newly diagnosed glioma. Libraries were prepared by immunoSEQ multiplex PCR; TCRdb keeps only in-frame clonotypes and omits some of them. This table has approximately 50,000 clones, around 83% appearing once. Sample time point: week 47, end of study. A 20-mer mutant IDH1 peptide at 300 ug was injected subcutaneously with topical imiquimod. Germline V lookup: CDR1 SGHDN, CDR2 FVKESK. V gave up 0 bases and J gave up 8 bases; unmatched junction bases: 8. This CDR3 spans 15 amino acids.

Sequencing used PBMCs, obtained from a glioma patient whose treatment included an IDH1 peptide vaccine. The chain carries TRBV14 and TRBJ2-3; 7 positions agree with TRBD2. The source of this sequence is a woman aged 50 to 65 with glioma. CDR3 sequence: CASSQETSPATTQYF. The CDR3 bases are TGTGCCAGCAGCCAAGAGACTAGCCCTGCGACTACGCAGTATTTT.